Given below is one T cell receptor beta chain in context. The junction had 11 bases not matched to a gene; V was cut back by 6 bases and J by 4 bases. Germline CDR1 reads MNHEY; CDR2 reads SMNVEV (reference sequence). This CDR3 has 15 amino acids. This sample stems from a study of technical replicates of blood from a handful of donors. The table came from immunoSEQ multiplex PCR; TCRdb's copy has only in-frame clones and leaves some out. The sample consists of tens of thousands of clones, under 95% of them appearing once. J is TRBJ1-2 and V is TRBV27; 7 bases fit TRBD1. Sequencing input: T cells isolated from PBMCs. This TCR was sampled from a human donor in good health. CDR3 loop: CASSQDRLQGYGYTF. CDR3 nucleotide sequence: TGTGCCAGCAGCCAGGACAGGCTTCAGGGCTATGGCTACACCTTC.